This T cell receptor (beta chain) was documented in a study of blood T cell repertoires in COVID-19. Study details: T cells, B-cell-depleted T cells, or PBMCs provided the cDNA or gDNA that served as material.

Participants spanned ages about 18 to 90 years and resided in about 24 US areas. Self-reported history from a screening survey and questionnaire set each donor's cohort. Among Cohort 3 donors, those recovered had two negative PCRs, clearance, or symptom resolution. Here immunoSEQ multiplex PCR was the method, and the copy in TCRdb shows in-frame clones only, minus some. The sample contains hundreds of thousands of clones, around nine tenths of which appear only once. The CDR3 loop spans 13 amino acids. The V and J ends lost 8 bases and 5 bases, in that order; junction bases with no gene match: 7. Germline-derived CDR1 and CDR2 are MNHEY and SMNVEV (reference sequence).

The rearrangement links TRBV27 to TRBJ1-1, with 8 bases that match TRBD1. The sequencing input was PBMCs or T cells enriched from blood (not recorded which). The source is a woman aged 50 to 60 who had recovered from COVID-19. The CDR3: CASCLGQGTEAFF. The DNA for the CDR3 is TGTGCCAGCTGCCTCGGACAGGGTACTGAAGCTTTCTTT.